This T cell receptor (beta chain) originates from a study of radiotherapy plus CTLA-4 blockade in lung cancer. About the research overall: Overall, approximately 17% of patients showed an objective response, while 31% attained disease control.

The data were produced by immunoSEQ multiplex PCR, yet TCRdb's version contains in-frame clones alone and is incomplete. The sample lists some 80,000 clones; about four fifths were seen once. Germline V gives CDR1 MNHEY, CDR2 SMNVEV (reference sequence). The CDR3 loop spans 15 amino acids. V was shortened by 5 bases and J by 5 bases, with 18 bases between the two germline ends. The sequence came from a human donor with non-small cell lung cancer who had stable disease on radiotherapy plus ipilimumab. This chain links TRBV27 with TRBJ1-2, with a possible D match to TRBD1 (6 bases). This material consisted of peripheral blood, taken from a patient treated with radiotherapy plus ipilimumab. CDR3 coding DNA: TGTGCCAGCAGTCCCGAAGGGGGGATGGGGTATGGCTACACCTTC. This codes for CASSPEGGMGYGYTF.